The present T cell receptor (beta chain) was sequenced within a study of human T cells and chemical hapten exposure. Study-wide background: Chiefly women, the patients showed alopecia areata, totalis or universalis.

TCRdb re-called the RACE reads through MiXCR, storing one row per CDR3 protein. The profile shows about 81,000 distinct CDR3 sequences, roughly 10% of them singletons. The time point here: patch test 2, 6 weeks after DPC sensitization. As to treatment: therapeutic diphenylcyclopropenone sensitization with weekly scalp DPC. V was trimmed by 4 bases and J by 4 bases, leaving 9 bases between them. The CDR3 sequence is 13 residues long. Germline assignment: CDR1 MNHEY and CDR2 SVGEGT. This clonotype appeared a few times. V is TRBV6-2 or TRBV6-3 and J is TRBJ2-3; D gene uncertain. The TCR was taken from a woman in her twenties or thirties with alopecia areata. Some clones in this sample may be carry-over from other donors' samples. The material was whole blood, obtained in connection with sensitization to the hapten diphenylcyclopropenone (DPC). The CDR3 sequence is CASSSQRSDTQYF. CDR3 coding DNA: TGTGCCAGCAGTTCACAGCGTTCAGATACGCAGTATTTT.